This T cell receptor beta chain was profiled in a study of blood T cell repertoires in COVID-19. Trimming removed 5 bases from V and 4 bases from J; junction bases left unmatched: 12. The CDR3 length is 17 residues. Germline V gene lookup returns CDR1 MNHEY and CDR2 SVGEGT. Sequencing used immunoSEQ multiplex PCR; TCRdb keeps in-frame clones, though not all of them. Of fewer than 400,000 clones listed, about nine tenths are singletons. The clonotype originates from a man between 25 and 39 years old who had recovered from COVID-19. The sample was PBMCs or T cells enriched from blood (not recorded which). The V call is TRBV6-2 or TRBV6-3, the J call TRBJ1-2, with 11 bases aligning to TRBD1. CDR3 in DNA: TGTGCCAGCAGTACAACACTGGACAGGGGGCGATCCTATGGCTACACCTTC. The encoded protein is CASSTTLDRGRSYGYTF.